A selection of T cell receptor beta chains follows, all from one sample in a study. TCRdb itself ran the 5' RACE reads through MiXCR, one entry per CDR3 protein. Here the sample spans 7,500 to 9,000 distinct CDR3 sequences, 68% being singletons. Sequencing was carried out using tumor-infiltrating naive CD4+ T cells sorted from the breast tumor. Source of these receptors: a female donor with breast cancer. Each CDR3 is given with its conserved first and last residue. Each record gives: J gene, V gene, clone size, D gene, CDR3 protein, CDR3 DNA. The D gene is left open where the match is weak. Rows give clone size only sometimes, using once, few, many, or a class for an expanded clone.

>TRBJ2-5|TRBV4-1|-|-
CASSLTGHQQETQYF
TGCGCCAGCAGCCTAACTGGACACCAACAAGAGACCCAGTACTTC
>TRBJ2-5|TRBV30|few|-
CAWSVPSGWETQYF
TGTGCCTGGAGTGTACCCTCCGGGTGGGAGACCCAGTACTTC
>TRBJ2-7|TRBV5-1|-|-
CASSRTVGGGQYF
TGCGCCAGCTCACGGACAGTGGGTGGTGGGCAGTACTTC
>TRBJ2-5|TRBV5-1|-|-
CASFLGQGITETQYF
TGCGCCAGCTTCCTTGGGCAGGGCATCACGGAGACCCAGTACTTC
>TRBJ2-7|TRBV5-1|few|TRBD2
CASSFRTSGTYEQYF
TGCGCCAGCAGCTTCCGTACTAGCGGGACCTACGAGCAGTACTTC
>TRBJ2-7|TRBV6-2/TRBV6-3|once|TRBD2
CAAFPGTSGSYEQYF
TGTGCCGCCTTCCCCGGGACTAGCGGTTCCTACGAGCAGTACTTC
>TRBJ2-1|TRBV15|once|TRBD2
CATSTQSGGMNEQFF
TGTGCCACCAGCACCCAGTCGGGAGGTATGAATGAGCAGTTCTTC
>TRBJ2-1|TRBV12-3/TRBV12-4|-|-
CASSFTPGGRDLEQFF
TGTGCCAGCAGTTTTACCCCCGGGGGGCGTGACCTTGAGCAGTTCTTC
>TRBJ1-1|TRBV7-9|-|-
CASSLQDKNTEAFF
TGTGCCAGCAGCTTACAAGACAAGAACACTGAAGCTTTCTTT
>TRBJ2-3|TRBV7-3|-|-
CASSLAAGGTDTQYF
TGTGCCAGCAGCTTAGCGGCAGGGGGCACAGATACGCAGTATTTT
>TRBJ2-3|TRBV29-1|-|-
CSVEGAAVGTDTQYF
TGCAGCGTTGAAGGTGCGGCGGTGGGCACGGATACGCAGTATTTT
>TRBJ1-4|TRBV6-5|-|-
CASSLTQAGEKLFF
TGTGCCAGCAGTTTGACCCAGGCGGGTGAAAAACTGTTTTTT
>TRBJ2-7|TRBV10-3|-|TRBD2
CAISVGGRESSKDF
TGTGCCATCAGTGTTGGCGGGAGAGAGAGCAGTAAGGACTTC
>TRBJ1-5|TRBV28|-|-
CASRTNTANQPQHF
TGTGCCAGCAGAACCAATACAGCAAATCAGCCCCAGCATTTT
>TRBJ2-1|TRBV20-1|-|-
CSARHYRSYNEQFF
TGCAGTGCTCGTCACTACCGCTCCTACAATGAGCAGTTCTTC
>TRBJ2-3|TRBV29-1|-|-
CSVPKVDTQYF
TGCAGCGTTCCCAAGGTGGATACGCAGTATTTT
>TRBJ2-1|TRBV20-1|-|TRBD2
CSADSGKANEQFF
TGCAGTGCGGATAGCGGGAAAGCCAATGAGCAGTTCTTC
>TRBJ2-5|TRBV7-3|-|-
CANSLTTADGETQYF
TGTGCCAACAGCTTAACGACGGCGGATGGAGAGACCCAGTACTTC
>TRBJ2-3|TRBV5-1|-|-
CASSLSPHTQYF
TGCGCCAGCAGCTTGAGTCCGCATACGCAGTATTTT
>TRBJ2-1|TRBV29-1|-|-
CSVRNNEQFF
TGCAGCGTTCGGAACAATGAGCAGTTCTTC
>TRBJ1-4|TRBV5-1|-|-
CASSLGAGNEKLFF
TGCGCCAGCAGCTTGGGGGCAGGGAATGAAAAACTGTTTTTT
>TRBJ2-3|TRBV7-3|-|-
CASSLQDADTQYF
TGTGCCAGCAGCTTACAGGACGCAGATACGCAGTATTTT
>TRBJ1-6|TRBV28|-|-
CASMSSRNSPLHF
TGTGCCAGCATGTCAAGTCGCAATTCACCCCTCCACTTT
>TRBJ2-5|TRBV5-1|-|TRBD2
CASSLEGGGLQETQYF
TGCGCCAGCAGCTTGGAAGGCGGGGGGCTCCAAGAGACCCAGTACTTC